The 8 T cell receptor beta chains presented below share a single source sample, sequenced in a study of CD8 T cells in Susac syndrome. Random hexamers were used to reverse transcribe an amount of about 0.45 to 1 ug RNA. One entry per CDR3 protein, called by TCRdb with MiXCR from the immunoSEQ multiplex PCR reads. This table holds around 62,000 distinct CDR3 sequences, more than 90% found once. The specimen was CD8+ T cells from PBMCs. These receptor sequences come from a human donor in good health.

CDR3 nucleotides: TGTGCCAGCAGCCCCGGGGCCAGAGAGACCCAGTACTTC. Its translation: CASSPGARETQYF. V usage is TRBV7-9 and J usage is TRBJ2-5; D tentatively reads TRBD1 or TRBD2 (5 bases each). The V and J ends lost 5 bases and 4 bases respectively, with 11 bases between them. Germline assignment: CDR1 SEHNR and CDR2 FQNEAQ (reference sequence). This CDR3 has 13 amino acids.

In the case of this clonotype: At one boundary the junction diverges from the germline segment, which might be a read error. The V call is TRBV7-9, the J call TRBJ1-2, with D unclear. The CDR3 is made up of 12 amino acids. The V gene's germline CDR1 is SEHNR and CDR2 FQNEAQ (reference sequence). This CDR3 is CASSLAQDGYTF. The CDR3 coding sequence is TGTGCCAGCAGCCTAGCCCAGGATGGCTACACCTTC.

This chain links TRBV4-2 with TRBJ1-2; 10 bases fit TRBD1. J was trimmed by 6 bases and V by 0 bases; bases with no gene match: 1. This CDR3 has 14 amino acids. Germline lookup yields CDR1 LGHNA and CDR2 YNFKEQ. The CDR3 DNA follows: TGTGCCAGCAGCCAAGATGGGACAGGGGATGGCTACACCTTC. Its translation is CASSQDGTGDGYTF.

The gene calls are TRBV2 and TRBJ2-5; 7 bases line up with TRBD1. Trimming removed 2 bases from V and 14 bases from J; junction bases left unmatched: 11. CDR1 and CDR2 (germline): SNHLY, FYNNEI. There are 13 residues in the CDR3. The CDR3 region has the DNA TGTGCCAGCAGTGAACGGGGATGGGACAGCGAATACTTC. Its protein is CASSERGWDSEYF.

The genes are TRBV2 and TRBJ2-7, with 11 bases aligning to TRBD1. The trim removed 5 bases at V and 2 bases at J, leaving 5 bases unmatched. Per germline, CDR1 SNHLY and CDR2 FYNNEI. The CDR3 has 15 amino acids. CDR3 loop: CASSTGTGGTYEQYF. As DNA, the CDR3 is TGTGCCAGCAGTACAGGGACAGGGGGAACCTACGAGCAGTACTTC. The whole variable domain, remainder taken from reference TRBV2 and TRBJ2-7, is EPEVTQTPSHQVTQMGQEVILRCVPISNHLYFYWYRQILGQKVEFLVSFYNNEISEKSEIFDDQFSVERPDGSNFTLKIRSTKLEDSAMYFCASSTGTGGTYEQYFGPGTRLTVT.

V usage is TRBV13 and J usage is TRBJ2-2, with 8 bases matching TRBD2. The ends lost 0 bases at V and 2 bases at J; junction bases unmatched: 2. This CDR3 region has 16 residues. Per germline, CDR1 PRHDT and CDR2 FYEKMQ (reference sequence). The CDR3 DNA sequence: TGTGCCAGCAGCTTAGGCGGGACTAGTAACACCGGGGAGCTGTTTTTT. This encodes CASSLGGTSNTGELFF.

This clonotype was counted a single time. This rearrangement joins TRBV4-1 to TRBJ2-7; no clear D. The length of the CDR3 is 13 residues. Trimming took 2 bases from V and 3 from J, leaving 8 bases between them. The germline gives CDR1 MGHRA, CDR2 YSYEKL. CDR3 amino acids: CASSQRLDYEQYF. As DNA, the CDR3 is TGCGCCAGCAGCCAAAGGCTAGACTACGAGCAGTACTTC.

This chain connects TRBV28 to TRBJ2-1, with 9 bases lining up with TRBD1. V dropped 5 bases and J dropped 3; count of bases not matched to a gene: 2. CDR1 and CDR2 from the germline V gene are MDHEN and SYDVKM. This CDR3 has 14 amino acids. The CDR3 region has the DNA TGTGCCAGCAGTGGGACAGGGAACTACAATGAGCAGTTCTTC. This gives the protein CASSGTGNYNEQFF.